This T cell receptor beta chain was found in a study of T cells expressing NK-cell markers. Study background: The study drew TCR beta repertoires from sorted CD3+CD56+NKG2C+, CD3+CD56+NKG2C- and CD3+CD56-NKG2C+ T cells. One of eight sequenced donors was HCMV-seronegative; the other seven were seropositive.

The authors generated TCR beta cDNA through 5'RACE template switching with UMIs. From the 5' RACE reads, TCRdb lists one entry per CDR3 protein and no DNA. In all, the sample yields approximately 460,000 distinct CDR3 sequences. General observations from the study: Dominant NKG2C+ clonotypes made up roughly 1.0-7.5% of CD8+ T cells in several donors.

As regards this clonotype: Its matching antigen is unknown.

CDR1 and CDR2 (germline): MNHEY, SVGAGI. The CDR3 spans 14 residues. The clonotype comes from a woman aged 18 to 75 in good health. The gene calls are TRBV6-5 and TRBJ2-1. The sample consisted of blood T cells: a sorted CD56 or NKG2C T cell subset, CD4+ or CD8+ T cells, or bulk PBMC T cells (not recorded which). The CDR3 reads CASSYSMGNNEQFF.